This T cell receptor beta chain was documented in a study of cytomegalovirus exposure and HLA in healthy donors. Overall study context: Earlier, some 180 million T cells were analyzed, and approximately 110 million unique TCR beta sequences were found among them. General study results and limits: TRBV6-2, TRBV6-3 and some other V segments were excluded as indistinguishable. Analyzed later, association rates of TCRs varied across HLA loci, with DRB1 most and HLA-C fewest.

In the PCR, 60 Vbeta and 13 Jbeta primers were used. Sequencing used immunoSEQ multiplex PCR; TCRdb keeps in-frame clones, though not all of them. Of some 94,000 clones listed, about 80% were seen once; the top ten hold roughly 3%. This clone was seen more than once but under ten times. The target antigen is unknown. CDR1 and CDR2 from the germline V gene are MDHEN and SYDVKM. This CDR3 spans 15 amino acids. The V and J ends lost 4 bases and 1 base respectively, with 12 bases between them. The chain employs TRBV28 and TRBJ2-3; D remains ambiguous. Material for sequencing was PBMCs. The sequence derives from a man aged 40-50 years in good health and CMV-seronegative. For the CDR3, the DNA is TGTGCCAGCAGTTCTCCTTACGGAGGCACAGATACGCAGTATTTT. This encodes CASSSPYGGTDTQYF.